These T cell receptor beta chains were read from a single sample in a study of T cell clones after liver transplantation. This table comes from immunoSEQ multiplex PCR, and its TCRdb copy is limited to in-frame clones, with some not included. Altogether some 70,000 clones are present, around nine tenths being singletons, with the ten largest covering under 3.5%. Sample: CD4+ T cells from blood, taken before liver transplant. The receptors here all came from a human donor who received a liver transplant. CDR3s include the opening cysteine and the closing phenylalanine or tryptophan. The order of the fields is V gene, J gene, D gene, clone size, CDR3 protein, CDR3 DNA. The D gene is left open where the match is weak. Not every row has a clone size; where given, it reads once, few, many or a size class.

V: TRBV6-4; J: TRBJ2-1; D: TRBD1; size: .; CDR3: CAREGQGFSYNEQFF; DNA: TGTGCCAGAGAAGGACAGGGATTCTCCTACAATGAGCAGTTCTTC
V: TRBV11-3; J: TRBJ2-1; D: TRBD2; size: large; CDR3: CASSLEGGRGNEQFF; DNA: TGTGCCAGCAGCTTAGAAGGCGGGAGGGGGAATGAGCAGTTCTTC
V: TRBV6-4; J: TRBJ1-2; D: .; size: .; CDR3: CASSVEVGYGYTF; DNA: TGTGCCAGCAGTGTCGAGGTTGGCTATGGCTACACCTTC
V: TRBV28; J: TRBJ2-1; D: TRBD2; size: .; CDR3: CASTLLAGGPGEQFF; DNA: TGTGCCAGCACCTTACTAGCGGGAGGGCCTGGGGAGCAGTTCTTC
V: TRBV5-1; J: TRBJ1-1; D: .; size: .; CDR3: CASSLLGAPDTEAFF; DNA: TGCGCCAGCAGCTTGTTAGGGGCCCCTGACACTGAAGCTTTCTTT
V: TRBV27; J: TRBJ1-1; D: .; size: .; CDR3: CASSPGLPSNTEAFF; DNA: TGTGCCAGCAGTCCGGGTCTTCCCTCGAACACTGAAGCTTTCTTT
V: TRBV2; J: TRBJ2-3; D: .; size: .; CDR3: CASSVLSTDTQYF; DNA: TGTGCCAGCAGTGTCTTAAGCACAGATACGCAGTATTTT
V: TRBV15; J: TRBJ1-6; D: .; size: .; CDR3: CATSFLGPGSPLHF; DNA: TGTGCCACCAGCTTCCTGGGGCCGGGTTCACCCCTCCACTTT
V: TRBV19; J: TRBJ2-7; D: TRBD1; size: .; CDR3: CASSTGTGGYEQYF; DNA: TGTGCCAGTAGTACCGGGACAGGGGGGTACGAGCAGTACTTC
V: TRBV5-1; J: TRBJ2-2; D: TRBD1; size: .; CDR3: CASSPGDRQNTGELFF; DNA: TGCGCCAGCAGCCCAGGGGACAGGCAGAACACCGGGGAGCTGTTTTTT
V: TRBV2; J: TRBJ2-4; D: TRBD1; size: .; CDR3: CASSSDRGNIQYF; DNA: TGTGCCAGCAGCTCGGACAGGGGCAACATTCAGTACTTC
V: TRBV5-4; J: TRBJ1-1; D: .; size: .; CDR3: CASSLEGYGEAFF; DNA: TGTGCCAGCAGCTTGGAAGGGTACGGTGAAGCTTTCTTT
V: TRBV27; J: TRBJ2-1; D: .; size: .; CDR3: CASSLSGGGGTKYNEQFF; DNA: TGTGCCAGCAGTTTATCGGGGGGCGGGGGCACTAAATACAATGAGCAGTTCTTC
V: TRBV28; J: TRBJ2-1; D: TRBD2; size: .; CDR3: CASTIRAGGYNEQFF; DNA: TGTGCCAGCACCATAAGAGCGGGAGGGTACAATGAGCAGTTCTTC
V: TRBV19; J: TRBJ2-7; D: .; size: .; CDR3: CASSLGGEYEQYF; DNA: TGTGCCAGTAGTTTGGGGGGCGAGTACGAGCAGTACTTC
V: TRBV5-4; J: TRBJ2-3; D: TRBD2; size: .; CDR3: CASSPGTSGTDTQYF; DNA: TGTGCCAGCAGCCCCGGGACTAGCGGGACAGATACGCAGTATTTT
V: TRBV9; J: TRBJ1-3; D: .; size: .; CDR3: CASSVGQLFSGNTIYF; DNA: TGTGCCAGCAGCGTAGGGCAGCTTTTCTCTGGAAACACCATATATTTT
V: TRBV11-3; J: TRBJ2-7; D: TRBD2; size: .; CDR3: CASSQLASGISEQYF; DNA: TGTGCCAGCAGCCAGTTGGCTAGCGGGATTAGCGAGCAGTACTTC
V: TRBV27; J: TRBJ2-2; D: .; size: once; CDR3: CASRYRLPLDAGELFF; DNA: TGTGCCAGCAGATATAGGCTGCCCTTAGACGCCGGGGAGCTGTTTTTT
V: TRBV11-2; J: TRBJ2-1; D: TRBD1; size: .; CDR3: CASSHRGQGSDEQFF; DNA: TGTGCCAGCAGCCATAGGGGACAGGGGTCCGATGAGCAGTTCTTC
V: TRBV5-1; J: TRBJ2-7; D: .; size: .; CDR3: CASSLAMGWGEQYF; DNA: TGCGCCAGCAGCTTGGCCATGGGATGGGGCGAGCAGTACTTC
V: TRBV2; J: TRBJ2-5; D: .; size: .; CDR3: CASSGEETQYF; DNA: TGTGCCAGCAGTGGGGAAGAGACCCAGTACTTC
V: TRBV21-1; J: TRBJ2-1; D: .; size: once; CDR3: CASKQGQLHSYNEQFF; DNA: TGTGCCAGCAAACAGGGACAGCTACACTCCTACAATGAGCAGTTCTTC
V: TRBV27; J: TRBJ2-1; D: TRBD2; size: .; CDR3: CASRGLQSGRVGFNEQFF; DNA: TGTGCCAGCAGGGGGCTGCAGAGCGGGAGGGTTGGGTTCAATGAGCAGTTCTTC
V: TRBV7-8; J: TRBJ2-7; D: .; size: few; CDR3: CASSSYRESSYEQYF; DNA: TGTGCCAGCAGCTCATACAGGGAGAGCTCCTACGAGCAGTACTTC
V: TRBV28; J: TRBJ1-1; D: .; size: .; CDR3: CASTVLDDTEAFF; DNA: TGTGCCAGCACTGTTCTAGACGACACTGAAGCTTTCTTT
V: TRBV14; J: TRBJ2-7; D: .; size: .; CDR3: CASSQQGGPYEQYF; DNA: TGTGCCAGCAGCCAGCAAGGGGGACCCTACGAGCAGTACTTC
V: TRBV6-5; J: TRBJ1-1; D: .; size: once; CDR3: CASSYGTNTEAFF; DNA: TGTGCCAGCAGTTACGGGACGAACACTGAAGCTTTCTTT
V: TRBV4-2; J: TRBJ1-6; D: TRBD1; size: .; CDR3: CASSQAGVRQGDSPLHF; DNA: TGTGCCAGCAGCCAAGCGGGAGTTAGACAGGGCGATTCACCCCTCCACTTT
V: TRBV6-1; J: TRBJ2-3; D: .; size: once; CDR3: CASSKQDTQYF; DNA: TGTGCCAGCAGTAAACAAGATACGCAGTATTTT
V: TRBV11-2; J: TRBJ2-7; D: .; size: .; CDR3: CASSLDPGFSYEQYF; DNA: TGTGCCAGCAGCTTAGATCCGGGTTTCTCCTACGAGCAGTACTTC
V: TRBV30; J: TRBJ1-1; D: .; size: .; CDR3: CAWRRGGTEAFF; DNA: TGTGCCTGGAGACGAGGGGGGACTGAAGCTTTCTTT
V: TRBV23-1; J: TRBJ2-2; D: .; size: .; CDR3: CASTPEGWDTGELFF; DNA: TGCGCCAGCACCCCCGAGGGGTGGGACACCGGGGAGCTGTTTTTT
V: TRBV2; J: TRBJ2-7; D: TRBD2; size: .; CDR3: CASMTSGSNEQYF; DNA: TGTGCCAGCATGACTAGCGGGAGTAACGAGCAGTACTTC
V: TRBV6-1; J: TRBJ1-5; D: .; size: few; CDR3: CASTVGNQPQHF; DNA: TGTGCCAGTACCGTCGGCAATCAGCCCCAGCATTTT
V: TRBV4-2; J: TRBJ2-7; D: TRBD2; size: .; CDR3: CASSQDGSGSVEQYF; DNA: TGTGCCAGCAGCCAAGATGGTAGCGGGTCGGTCGAGCAGTACTTC
V: TRBV5-1; J: TRBJ2-1; D: TRBD2; size: .; CDR3: CASSLAASGTYNEQFF; DNA: TGCGCCAGCAGCTTGGCCGCTAGCGGGACTTACAATGAGCAGTTCTTC
V: TRBV10-3; J: TRBJ2-1; D: TRBD2; size: .; CDR3: CAISPQGLTEQFF; DNA: TGTGCCATCAGCCCGCAGGGACTAACGGAGCAGTTCTTC
V: TRBV4-2; J: TRBJ2-2; D: .; size: .; CDR3: CASSQDLPGSPNTGELFF; DNA: TGTGCCAGCAGCCAAGATCTTCCCGGGTCCCCAAACACCGGGGAGCTGTTTTTT
V: TRBV7-9; J: TRBJ1-1; D: .; size: .; CDR3: CATGGRDGNTEAFF; DNA: TGTGCCACCGGGGGACGGGACGGGAACACTGAAGCTTTCTTT
V: TRBV7-9; J: TRBJ2-1; D: .; size: .; CDR3: CASSFGSSYNEQFF; DNA: TGTGCCAGCAGCTTCGGTAGCTCCTACAATGAGCAGTTCTTC
V: TRBV7-7; J: TRBJ2-2; D: .; size: .; CDR3: CASSPGLGRNTGELFF; DNA: TGTGCCAGCAGCCCCGGCTTAGGGAGGAACACCGGGGAGCTGTTTTTT
V: TRBV30; J: TRBJ2-7; D: TRBD2; size: .; CDR3: CAWSKGLAGTYEQYF; DNA: TGTGCCTGGAGTAAAGGACTAGCGGGGACCTACGAGCAGTACTTC
V: TRBV11-2; J: TRBJ2-7; D: TRBD2; size: .; CDR3: CASSLDSGRANEQYF; DNA: TGTGCCAGCAGCTTAGATAGCGGGAGGGCCAACGAGCAGTACTTC
V: TRBV6-1; J: TRBJ1-3; D: .; size: .; CDR3: CASSERNELSGNTIYF; DNA: TGTGCCAGCAGTGAAAGAAATGAGCTCTCTGGAAACACCATATATTTT
V: TRBV5-1; J: TRBJ2-1; D: TRBD2; size: .; CDR3: CASSLEGTSTHEQFF; DNA: TGCGCCAGCAGCTTGGAAGGGACTAGCACCCATGAGCAGTTCTTC
V: TRBV5-1; J: TRBJ2-1; D: .; size: .; CDR3: CASRPSWDNEQFF; DNA: TGCGCCAGCCGGCCCTCCTGGGACAATGAGCAGTTCTTC
V: TRBV2; J: TRBJ2-1; D: .; size: .; CDR3: CASSYDNEQFF; DNA: TGTGCCAGCAGTTATGACAATGAGCAGTTCTTC
V: TRBV19; J: TRBJ2-2; D: .; size: .; CDR3: CASSIPQGARGELFF; DNA: TGTGCCAGTAGTATTCCCCAGGGCGCTAGGGGGGAGCTGTTTTTT